This T cell receptor (beta chain) was obtained from a study of control samples from healthy donors and cancer patients. The method was immunoSEQ multiplex PCR; TCRdb's version includes in-frame clones alone and lacks a portion of them. The table shows fewer than 200,000 clones, with around 93% occurring only once. This CDR3 is built from 16 residues. Germline CDR1 and CDR2: SEHNR and FQNEAQ (reference sequence). V gave up 1 base and J gave up 4 bases, with 14 bases separating them. The sample consisted of blood. This receptor was identified in a woman aged 55-70 years in good health. The V and J genes are TRBV7-9 and TRBJ1-5; TRBD1 is a possible D gene (6 bases). The CDR3 DNA reads as TGTGCCAGCAGCTTAGTTGTCAGGGGTTGGAATCAGCCCCAGCATTTT. This codes for CASSLVVRGWNQPQHF.